The clone carrying this T cell receptor beta chain was detected many times. Its specificity is not known. This sample was included in a study of T cells in Graves' hyperthyroidism and ophthalmopathy. Whole-study context: Peripheral blood was acquired at first diagnosis, ahead of any therapy whatsoever. Whole-study findings and limits: Blood also carried most thyroid clonotypes expanded above 0.001. A model of 13 V-J pairs discriminated ophthalmopathy from stable hyperthyroidism.

This CDR3 is 13 amino acids long. Germline V gene data show CDR1 as GTSNPN and CDR2 as SVGIG (reference sequence). Trimming left V 4 bases short and J 6 bases short, with 13 bases between. Amplification yielded TCR beta CDR3 regions, with RNA transcripts as the source. With the HTBI primer set, the TCR CDR3 went through a first round of RT-PCR. TCRdb called the multiplex PCR reads again in MiXCR, with one record for every CDR3 protein. Altogether hundreds of thousands of distinct CDR3 sequences are present, roughly 14% being singletons, with the ten largest covering about 22%. Material: blood. This TCR derives from a woman aged 25 to 45 with Graves' hyperthyroidism. The rearrangement links TRBV30 to TRBJ1-5; the D is unclear. The CDR3, as DNA: TGTGCCTGGACCGAAGGATTAGGTCAGCCCCAGCATTTT. Protein: CAWTEGLGQPQHF. The complete variable domain, with remaining parts taken from reference TRBV30 and TRBJ1-5, reads SQTIHQWPATLVQPVGSPLSLECTVEGTSNPNLYWYRQAAGRGLQLLFYSVGIGQISSEVPQNLSASRPQDRQFILSSKKLLLSDSGFYLCAWTEGLGQPQHFGDGTRLSIL.